The clone carrying this T cell receptor beta chain was seen a handful of times. Antigen unknown. Germline assignment: CDR1 SNHLY and CDR2 FYNNEI. This CDR3 region has 15 residues. V was trimmed by 4 bases and J by 4 bases, leaving 11 bases between them. The data are from a study of T cell responses to AZD1222 COVID-19 vaccine. Study outcomes and limitations: Repertoires in all cases were sampled only once the peak T cell response had passed.

This table comes from immunoSEQ multiplex PCR, and its TCRdb copy is limited to in-frame clones, with some not included. This sample has 110,000 to 150,000 clones; about 88% occur once, and the top ten carry about 4.8%. The J gene is TRBJ1-6, the V gene TRBV2; TRBD1 is a possible D gene (6 bases). The sequencing used peripheral blood, collected on day 0 of AZD1222 vaccination. This sequence originates from an adult in good health. DNA of the CDR3: TGTGCCAGCAGTGGTGGGGACACATATAATTCACCCCTCCACTTT. This translates into CASSGGDTYNSPLHF.